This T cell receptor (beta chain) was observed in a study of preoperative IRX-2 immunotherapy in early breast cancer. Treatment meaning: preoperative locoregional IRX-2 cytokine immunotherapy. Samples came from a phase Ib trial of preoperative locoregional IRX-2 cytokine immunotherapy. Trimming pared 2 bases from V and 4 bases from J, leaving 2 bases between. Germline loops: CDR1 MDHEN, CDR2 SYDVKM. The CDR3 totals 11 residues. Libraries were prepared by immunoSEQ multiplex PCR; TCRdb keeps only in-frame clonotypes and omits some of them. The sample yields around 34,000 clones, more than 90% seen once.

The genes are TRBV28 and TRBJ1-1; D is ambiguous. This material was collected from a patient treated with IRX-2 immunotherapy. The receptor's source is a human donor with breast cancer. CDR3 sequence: CASSLSTEAFF. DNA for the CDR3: TGTGCCAGCAGTTTAAGCACTGAAGCTTTCTTT.